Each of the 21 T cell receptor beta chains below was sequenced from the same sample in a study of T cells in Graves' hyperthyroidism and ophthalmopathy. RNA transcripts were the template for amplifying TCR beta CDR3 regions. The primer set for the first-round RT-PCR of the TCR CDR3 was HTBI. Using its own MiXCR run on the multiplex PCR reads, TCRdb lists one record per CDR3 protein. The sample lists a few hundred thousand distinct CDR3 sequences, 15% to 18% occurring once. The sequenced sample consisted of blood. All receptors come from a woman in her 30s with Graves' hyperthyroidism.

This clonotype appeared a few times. CDR3 nucleotide sequence: TGTGCCAGCAGCTTAAGCCGGGACAGCAGCCACAATGAGCAGTTCTTC. Translating gives CASSLSRDSSHNEQFF. The chain combines TRBV5-4 with TRBJ2-1, with 7 nucleotides matching TRBD1. V trimming: 2 bases; J trimming: 5 bases; junction bases outside the gene matches: 10. This CDR3 contains 16 residues. Germline-derived CDR1 and CDR2 are SGHNT and YYREEE (reference sequence).

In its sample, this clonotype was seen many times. Here the CDR3 DNA reads TGTGCCAGCAGCTTCCCTGCGGGGGGCACAGATACGCAGTATTTT. Protein product: CASSFPAGGTDTQYF. This chain links TRBV7-2 with TRBJ2-3; 7 nucleotides line up with TRBD2. Germline lookup yields CDR1 SGHTA and CDR2 FQGNSA. The CDR3 extends over 15 amino acids. V was pared by 3 bases and J by 1 base, with 4 bases of the junction left unmatched. The variable domain in full, with the rest retrieved from reference TRBV7-2 and TRBJ2-3, is GAGVSQSPSNKVTEKGKDVELRCDPISGHTALYWYRQSLGQGLEFLIYFQGNSAPDKSGLPSDRFSAERTGGSVSTLTIQRTQQEDSAVYLCASSFPAGGTDTQYFGPGTRLTVL.

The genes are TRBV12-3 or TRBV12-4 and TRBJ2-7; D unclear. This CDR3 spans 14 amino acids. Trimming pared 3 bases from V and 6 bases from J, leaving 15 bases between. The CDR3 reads CASSFGVFPLEQYF. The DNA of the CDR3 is TGTGCCAGCAGTTTTGGAGTCTTTCCCCTCGAGCAGTACTTC.

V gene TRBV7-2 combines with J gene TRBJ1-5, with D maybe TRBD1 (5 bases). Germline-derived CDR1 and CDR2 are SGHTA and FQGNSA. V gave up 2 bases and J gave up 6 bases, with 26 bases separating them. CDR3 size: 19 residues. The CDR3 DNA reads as TGTGCCAGCAGCTTAAAGTCGTCACCTTCGATGGGGCGCGGTCAGCCCCAGCATTTT. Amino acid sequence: CASSLKSSPSMGRGQPQHF.

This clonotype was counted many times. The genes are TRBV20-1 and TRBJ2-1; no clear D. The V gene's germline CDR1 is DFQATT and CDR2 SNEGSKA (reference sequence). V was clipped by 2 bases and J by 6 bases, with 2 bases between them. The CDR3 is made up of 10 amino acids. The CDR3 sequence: CSARLNEQFF. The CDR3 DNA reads TGCAGTGCTAGACTCAATGAGCAGTTCTTC.

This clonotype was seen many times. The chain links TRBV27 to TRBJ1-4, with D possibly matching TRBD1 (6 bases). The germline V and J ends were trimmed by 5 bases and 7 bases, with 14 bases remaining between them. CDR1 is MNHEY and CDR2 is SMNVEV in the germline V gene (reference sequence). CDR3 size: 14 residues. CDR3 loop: CASSDRLRGEKLFF. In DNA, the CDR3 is TGTGCCAGCAGTGACAGGTTAAGGGGTGAAAAACTGTTTTTT.

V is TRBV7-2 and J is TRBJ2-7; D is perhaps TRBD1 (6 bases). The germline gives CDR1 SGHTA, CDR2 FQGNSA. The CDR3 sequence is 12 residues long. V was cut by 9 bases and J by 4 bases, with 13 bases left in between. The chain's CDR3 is CASHRDTYEQYF. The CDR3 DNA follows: TGTGCCAGTCACCGGGACACTTACGAGCAGTACTTC.

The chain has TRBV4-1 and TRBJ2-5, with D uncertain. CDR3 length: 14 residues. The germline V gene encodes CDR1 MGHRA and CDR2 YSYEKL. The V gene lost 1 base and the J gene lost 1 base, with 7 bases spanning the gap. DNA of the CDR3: TGCGCCAGCAGCCAAGCGGCAGTCCAAGAGACCCAGTACTTC. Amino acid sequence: CASSQAAVQETQYF.

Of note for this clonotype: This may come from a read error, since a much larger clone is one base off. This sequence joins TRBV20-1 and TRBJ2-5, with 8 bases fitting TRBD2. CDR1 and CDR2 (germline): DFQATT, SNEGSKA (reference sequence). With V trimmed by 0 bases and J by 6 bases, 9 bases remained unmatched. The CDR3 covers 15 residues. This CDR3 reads CSARDSGGPWKTQYF. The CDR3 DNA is TGCAGTGCTAGAGATTCGGGAGGGCCGTGGAAGACCCAGTACTTC.

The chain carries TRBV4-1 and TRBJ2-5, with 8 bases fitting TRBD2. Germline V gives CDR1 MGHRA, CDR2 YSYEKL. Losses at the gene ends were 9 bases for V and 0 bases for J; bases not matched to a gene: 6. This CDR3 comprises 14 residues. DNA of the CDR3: TGCGCCAGTTCAGCGGGAGTTAACCAAGAGACCCAGTACTTC. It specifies CASSAGVNQETQYF.

CDR3: CSATPGGRYNEQFF. For the CDR3, the DNA is TGCAGTGCTACCCCCGGCGGGAGGTACAATGAGCAGTTCTTC. V is TRBV20-1 and J is TRBJ2-1; 8 positions match TRBD2. The CDR3 sequence is 14 residues long. From germline, CDR1 is DFQATT and CDR2 SNEGSKA (reference sequence). Trimming at V came to 4 bases and at J to 4 bases, leaving 6 bases not matched to a gene.

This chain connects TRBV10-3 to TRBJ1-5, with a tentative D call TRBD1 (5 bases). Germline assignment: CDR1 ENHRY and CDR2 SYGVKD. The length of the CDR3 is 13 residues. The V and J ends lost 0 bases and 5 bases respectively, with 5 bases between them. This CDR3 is CAISESRDQPQHF. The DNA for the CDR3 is TGTGCCATCAGTGAGTCCAGGGATCAGCCCCAGCATTTT.

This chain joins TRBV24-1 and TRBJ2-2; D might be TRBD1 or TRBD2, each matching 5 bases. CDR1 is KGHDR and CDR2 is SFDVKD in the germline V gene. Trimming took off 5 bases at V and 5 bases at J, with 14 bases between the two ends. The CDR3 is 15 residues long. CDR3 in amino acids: CATSARGVTTGELFF. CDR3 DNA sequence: TGTGCCACCAGTGCGAGAGGGGTCACAACCGGGGAGCTGTTTTTT.

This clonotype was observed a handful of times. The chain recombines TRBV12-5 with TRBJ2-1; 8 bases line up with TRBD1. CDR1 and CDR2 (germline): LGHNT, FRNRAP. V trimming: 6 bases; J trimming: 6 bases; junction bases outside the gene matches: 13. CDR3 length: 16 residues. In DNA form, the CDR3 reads TGTGCTAGTGGGCCCACTTGGGACAGGTCGGCCAATGAGCAGTTCTTC. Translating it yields CASGPTWDRSANEQFF.

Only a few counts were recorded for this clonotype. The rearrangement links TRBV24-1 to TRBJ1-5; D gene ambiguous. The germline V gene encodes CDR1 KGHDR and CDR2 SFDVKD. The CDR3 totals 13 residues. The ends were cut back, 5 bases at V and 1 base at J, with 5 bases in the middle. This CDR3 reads CATSGTSNQPQHF. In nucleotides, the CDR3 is TGTGCCACCAGTGGAACGAGCAATCAGCCCCAGCATTTT.

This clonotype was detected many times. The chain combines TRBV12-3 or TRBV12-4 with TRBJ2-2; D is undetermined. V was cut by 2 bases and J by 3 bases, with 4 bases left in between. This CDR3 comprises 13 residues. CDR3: CASSLLDTGELFF. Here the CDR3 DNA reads TGTGCCAGCAGTTTACTAGACACCGGGGAGCTGTTTTTT.

The CDR3 DNA reads TGTGCCAGCAGACCCTACGATTTGAAAGGAAACACCATATATTTT. The encoded protein is CASRPYDLKGNTIYF. The chain employs TRBV28 and TRBJ1-3; D ambiguous. CDR1 is MDHEN and CDR2 is SYDVKM in the germline V gene. Trimming removed 6 bases from V and 4 bases from J, with 16 bases in between. The CDR3 is 15 amino acids.

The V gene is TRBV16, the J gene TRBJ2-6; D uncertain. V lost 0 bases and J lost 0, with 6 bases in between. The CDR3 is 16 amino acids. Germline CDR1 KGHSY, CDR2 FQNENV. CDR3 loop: CASSQSKYSGANVLTF. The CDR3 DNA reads TGTGCCAGCAGCCAATCTAAGTACTCTGGGGCCAACGTCCTGACTTTC.

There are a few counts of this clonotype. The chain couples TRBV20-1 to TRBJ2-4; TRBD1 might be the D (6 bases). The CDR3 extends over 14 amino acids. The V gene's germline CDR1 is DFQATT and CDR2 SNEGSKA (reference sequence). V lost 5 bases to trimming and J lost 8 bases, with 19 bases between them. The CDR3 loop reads CSASPFYPGDIQYF. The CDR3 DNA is TGCAGTGCTTCCCCATTTTATCCAGGGGACATTCAGTACTTC.

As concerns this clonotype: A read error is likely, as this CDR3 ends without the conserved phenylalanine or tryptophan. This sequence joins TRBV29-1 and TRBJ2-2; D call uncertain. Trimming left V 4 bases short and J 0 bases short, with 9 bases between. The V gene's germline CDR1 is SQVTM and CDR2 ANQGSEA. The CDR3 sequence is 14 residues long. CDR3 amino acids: CSVVSATNTGELFS. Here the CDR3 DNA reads TGCAGCGTTGTATCCGCCACGAACACCGGGGAGCTGTTTTCT.

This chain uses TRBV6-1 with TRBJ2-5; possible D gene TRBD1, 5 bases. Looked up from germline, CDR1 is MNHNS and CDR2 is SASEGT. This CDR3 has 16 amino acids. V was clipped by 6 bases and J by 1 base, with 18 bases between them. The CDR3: CASRPPRAGIQETQYF. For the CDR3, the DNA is TGTGCCAGCAGGCCCCCCAGGGCAGGGATCCAAGAGACCCAGTACTTC.